This T cell receptor (beta chain) was sequenced for a study of PD-1 blockade in classical Hodgkin lymphoma. Study-wide results and caveats: Reports indicated that newly diagnosed patients had lower baseline TCR diversity than healthy donors did.

On this clone itself: Its target is not known.

Repertoires were generated with immunoSEQ multiplex PCR, while TCRdb's copy carries only in-frame clones and drops some. This sample carries 20,000 to 25,000 clones, around 68% of them seen once, and the ten largest clones take 20% to 25%. The CDR3 covers 15 residues. V lost 7 bases and J lost 8, with 22 bases in between. The V gene's germline CDR1 is MNHEY and CDR2 SVGAGI. Each patient experienced a relapse that followed autologous stem cell transplantation, and brentuximab vedotin exposure varied. Best responses included complete response and partial response; otherwise, the best response was progressive disease.

Sequencing used peripheral blood mononuclear cells (PBMCs), obtained at baseline. The sequence was obtained from a human donor with classical Hodgkin lymphoma. The V gene is TRBV6-5, the J gene TRBJ2-3; weak D call: TRBD2 (6 bases). The CDR3 loop is CASNPPGARWGTQYF. The CDR3, as DNA: TGTGCCAGCAACCCACCGGGAGCCCGTTGGGGTACGCAGTATTTT.